Following are 22 T cell receptor beta chains from one sample sequenced in a study of response to subunit inactivated influenza vaccine. TCRdb reprocessed the RT-PCR reads with MiXCR, giving one entry per CDR3 protein. The data show fewer than 400,000 distinct CDR3 sequences, 21% seen once. Sequenced here: PBMCs from blood, sampled less than 22 months after vaccination. The receptors here all came from a man aged 50 to 75 who received an inactivated influenza vaccine.

In this sample, this clonotype turned up many times. The V call is TRBV12-3 or TRBV12-4, the J call TRBJ2-7, with TRBD1 matching 9 bases. The CDR3 has 15 residues. The V and J ends lost 6 bases and 2 bases, in that order; junction bases with no gene match: 8. The CDR3: CASRAAGTGTYEQYF. As DNA, the CDR3 is TGTGCCAGCAGGGCCGCCGGGACAGGGACCTACGAGCAGTACTTC.

The chain carries TRBV28 and TRBJ2-7; maybe TRBD2 (5 bases). V lost 1 base and J lost 8, with 21 bases in between. The CDR3 has 16 amino acids. CDR1 and CDR2 from the germline V gene are MDHEN and SYDVKM. CDR3 residues: CASSLFGVGESTKQYF. Here the CDR3 DNA reads TGTGCCAGCAGTTTATTCGGGGTTGGGGAATCTACGAAGCAGTACTTC.

V is TRBV20-1 and J is TRBJ1-4; D is perhaps TRBD1 (5 bases). This CDR3 is 14 amino acids long. CDR1 is DFQATT and CDR2 is SNEGSKA in the germline V gene (reference sequence). The V end lost 0 bases, the J end lost 4 bases, and 9 bases lay between the germline ends. The CDR3 DNA reads as TGCAGTGCTAGAGAGGGGGGATATAATGAAAAACTGTTTTTT. Its translation is CSAREGGYNEKLFF.

This clonotype was recorded at least ten times. The chain recombines TRBV12-3 or TRBV12-4 with TRBJ1-1, with D uncertain. CDR3 length: 15 residues. V gave up 3 bases and J gave up 3 bases, with 14 bases separating them. The CDR3 DNA reads TGTGCCAGCAGTTTCCGGACGGGCTGGGACACTGAAGCTTTCTTT. Translation: CASSFRTGWDTEAFF.

This clonotype was detected only a few times. V gene TRBV28 combines with J gene TRBJ1-2; 10 bases line up with TRBD1. This CDR3 region has 16 residues. Germline lookup yields CDR1 MDHEN and CDR2 SYDVKM. J was trimmed by 5 bases and V by 2 bases; bases with no gene match: 8. The CDR3 DNA reads as TGTGCCAGCAGTTTAGGACGGGACAGGGGCCTTTATGGCTACACCTTC. Residues: CASSLGRDRGLYGYTF.

The chain is built from TRBV28 and TRBJ2-5; TRBD1 matches at 7 bases. The junction had 5 bases not matched to a gene; V was cut back by 3 bases and J by 1 base. From germline, CDR1 is MDHEN and CDR2 SYDVKM. This CDR3 spans 15 amino acids. In DNA, the CDR3 is TGTGCCAGCAGTTTGGGAACAGGGGTCCAAGAGACCCAGTACTTC. It translates to CASSLGTGVQETQYF.

This clonotype has a handful of counts. The rearrangement links TRBV7-2 to TRBJ1-1; the match to TRBD1 covers 7 bases. This CDR3 is 13 amino acids long. V shed 4 bases, J shed 7 bases, and the junction held 6 bases outside the gene matches. Germline-derived CDR1 and CDR2 are SGHTA and FQGNSA. CDR3 protein: CASSSKGAREAFF. DNA of the CDR3: TGTGCCAGCAGCTCTAAGGGGGCGCGTGAAGCTTTCTTT.

This clonotype was recorded a few times. This chain uses TRBV6-1 with TRBJ1-4, with 7 positions matching TRBD1. The CDR3 spans 15 residues. Per the germline V gene, CDR1 is MNHNS and CDR2 is SASEGT. V gave up 6 bases and J gave up 1 base; unmatched junction bases: 5. The chain's CDR3 is CASRPQGITNEKLFF. The CDR3 DNA follows: TGTGCCAGCAGACCACAGGGGATAACTAATGAAAAACTGTTTTTT.

This clonotype was counted only a few times. This rearrangement joins TRBV4-2 to TRBJ2-7, with D tentatively TRBD2 (5 bases). Trimming cost V 0 bases and J 2 bases, with 11 bases left between them. The CDR3 loop spans 15 amino acids. CDR1 and CDR2 from the germline V gene are LGHNA and YNFKEQ. In DNA, the CDR3 is TGTGCCAGCAGCCAAGAAATCATAGCGACCTACGAGCAGTACTTC. It specifies CASSQEIIATYEQYF.

This clonotype was seen more than once but under ten times. V usage is TRBV9 and J usage is TRBJ2-3; D remains unclear. V was trimmed by 1 base and J by 8 bases, leaving 17 bases between them. The CDR3 runs to 15 residues. Germline loops: CDR1 SGDLS, CDR2 YYNGEE. The CDR3: CASSVNPLREGTQYF. Here the CDR3 DNA reads TGTGCCAGCAGCGTAAATCCACTCCGAGAAGGTACGCAGTATTTT.

Concerning this clonotype: One end of the junction is discordant with germline, which a read error may explain. The V call is TRBV28, the J call TRBJ1-6; maybe TRBD1 (6 bases). Germline CDR1 and CDR2: MDHEN and SYDVKM. The CDR3 has 13 amino acids. The CDR3 protein is CAGGASYNSPLHF. The CDR3 DNA reads as TGCGCCGGGGGGGCAAGTTATAATTCACCCCTCCACTTT.

The table lists this clonotype with a few counts. V gene TRBV6-2 or TRBV6-3 combines with J gene TRBJ1-5, with 7 bases aligning to TRBD1. Trimming removed 1 base from V and 6 bases from J; junction bases left unmatched: 6. This CDR3 spans 15 amino acids. Germline V gives CDR1 MNHEY, CDR2 SVGEGT. The CDR3 DNA sequence: TGTGCCAGCAGTTACTTCGCAGGGGGTGCTCAGCCCCAGCATTTT. This translates into CASSYFAGGAQPQHF.

This clonotype has more than one count but fewer than ten. V is TRBV29-1 and J is TRBJ2-6; D unclear. V lost 4 bases to trimming and J lost 1 base, with 5 bases between them. This CDR3 contains 13 residues. Germline V CDR1 and CDR2: SQVTM, ANQGSEA. The CDR3 region is CSVAHSGANVLTF. CDR3 sequence (DNA): TGCAGCGTTGCTCATTCTGGGGCCAACGTCCTGACTTTC.

This clonotype has only one observation. The chain uses TRBV9 and TRBJ2-7, with 7 positions matching TRBD2. J gave up 4 bases and V 2 bases, and 6 bases lay outside the gene matches. The CDR3 totals 14 residues. Germline CDR1 SGDLS, CDR2 YYNGEE. The CDR3 loop is CASSVGSSGYEQYF. CDR3 bases: TGTGCCAGCAGCGTCGGGTCTAGCGGTTACGAGCAGTACTTC.

The rearrangement links TRBV20-1 to TRBJ1-2; tentative D call: TRBD1 (5 bases). This CDR3 has 14 amino acids. Trimming pared 2 bases from V and 2 bases from J, leaving 12 bases between. Germline V gives CDR1 DFQATT, CDR2 SNEGSKA (reference sequence). CDR3 nucleotide sequence: TGCAGTGCTAGACGACAGTCCCTCAACTATGGCTACACCTTC. Translated: CSARRQSLNYGYTF.

This clonotype has ten or more counts. The rearrangement uses TRBV2 and TRBJ2-1; D gene unclear. The germline CDR1 and CDR2 sequences are SNHLY and FYNNEI. The CDR3 covers 13 residues. Trimming took 1 base from V and 6 from J, leaving 7 bases between them. CDR3 sequence (DNA): TGTGCCAGCAGTGAAGAGAACCTCAATGAGCAGTTCTTC. Residues: CASSEENLNEQFF.

This CDR3 is CAISEALPGDRGYTF. CDR3 DNA sequence: TGTGCCATCAGTGAGGCTCTCCCCGGGGATCGAGGCTACACCTTC. The chain recombines TRBV10-3 with TRBJ1-2; unclear D gene. Germline V CDR1 and CDR2: ENHRY, SYGVKD. The CDR3 loop spans 15 amino acids. V was shortened by 2 bases and J by 8 bases, with 18 bases between the two germline ends.

The chain has TRBV4-3 and TRBJ1-4; TRBD1 might be the D (5 bases). In germline, CDR1 is LGHNA, CDR2 YSLEER. The CDR3 sequence is 15 residues long. Trimming stripped 3 bases from V and 0 bases from J, with 8 bases between. CDR3 DNA: TGCGCCAGCAGCCACGGACAATCAACTAATGAAAAACTGTTTTTT. This codes for CASSHGQSTNEKLFF.

This clonotype has more than one count but fewer than ten. J is TRBJ1-5 and V is TRBV7-9; no firm D call. Deletions cut 4 bases from V and 1 base from J, with 8 bases between. Germline assignment: CDR1 SEHNR and CDR2 FQNEAQ (reference sequence). This CDR3 is 14 amino acids long. The CDR3 loop reads CASSSPKSNQPQHF. The CDR3 coding sequence is TGTGCCAGCAGCTCACCGAAGAGCAATCAGCCCCAGCATTTT.

In its sample, this clonotype was seen many times. This chain connects TRBV6-1 to TRBJ1-5; D ambiguous. Germline CDR1 and CDR2: MNHNS and SASEGT. This CDR3 has 16 amino acids. V gave up 5 bases and J gave up 6 bases, with 20 bases separating them. The CDR3 coding sequence is TGTGCCAGCAGTCCCCCACCAAAATACCGGGGTCAGCCCCAGCATTTT. Encoded protein: CASSPPPKYRGQPQHF.

This clonotype was recorded at least ten times. The chain combines TRBV29-1 with TRBJ2-2, with a possible D match to TRBD2 (6 bases). This CDR3 spans 16 amino acids. Germline V gives CDR1 SQVTM, CDR2 ANQGSEA. V was shortened by 3 bases and J by 1 base, with 15 bases between the two germline ends. The DNA of the CDR3 is TGCAGCGTTGAGGTGCGCTCAGCGGGGAACACCGGGGAGCTGTTTTTT. Its protein is CSVEVRSAGNTGELFF.

This clonotype was counted only a few times. The chain employs TRBV18 and TRBJ2-1, with a tentative D call TRBD1 (6 bases). The V gene's germline CDR1 is KGHSH and CDR2 LQKENI. This CDR3 has 14 amino acids. V was pared by 0 bases and J by 15 bases, with 18 bases between. CDR3 coding DNA: TGTGCCAGCTCACCACCGATTGTCGACAGGAATTGGTTCTTC. Its translation is CASSPPIVDRNWFF.